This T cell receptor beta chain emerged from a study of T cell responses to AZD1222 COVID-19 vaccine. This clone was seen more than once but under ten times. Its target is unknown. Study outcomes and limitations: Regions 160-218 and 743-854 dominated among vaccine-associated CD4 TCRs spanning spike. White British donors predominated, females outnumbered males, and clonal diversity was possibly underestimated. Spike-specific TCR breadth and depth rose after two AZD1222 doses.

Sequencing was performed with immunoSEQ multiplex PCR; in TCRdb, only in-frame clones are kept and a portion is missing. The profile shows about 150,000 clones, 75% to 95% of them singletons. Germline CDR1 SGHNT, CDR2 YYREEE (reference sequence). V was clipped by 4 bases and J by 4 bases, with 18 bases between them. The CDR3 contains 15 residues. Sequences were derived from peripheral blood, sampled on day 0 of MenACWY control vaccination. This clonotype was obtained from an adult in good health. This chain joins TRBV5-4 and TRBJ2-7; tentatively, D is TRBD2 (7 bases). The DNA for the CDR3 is TGTGCCAGCAGCAAGGAGGGGGACTACGGGTACGAGCAGTACTTC. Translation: CASSKEGDYGYEQYF.